These 10 T cell receptor beta chains share one sample of origin, sequenced in a study of cytomegalovirus exposure and HLA in healthy donors. The primer mix had 60 Vbeta and 13 Jbeta primers. Profiling relied on immunoSEQ multiplex PCR, and the TCRdb table lists in-frame clones only, not all of them. The sample yields some 42,000 clones, 50% to 55% seen once. The source material was PBMCs. The receptors stem from a human donor in good health.

CDR3 loop: CASSPLGEDGGYTF. CDR3 nucleotide sequence: TGTGCCAGCTCACCACTCGGGGAGGACGGGGGCTACACCTTC. The chain recombines TRBV18 with TRBJ1-2, with no clear D. The CDR3 extends over 14 amino acids. The germline CDR1 and CDR2 sequences are KGHSH and LQKENI. V shed 1 base and J shed 8 bases, with 14 bases lying between them.

The chain joins TRBV7-2 to TRBJ2-1, with 9 positions matching TRBD1. Trimming cost V 3 bases and J 7 bases; bases outside gene matches: 7. There are 15 residues in the CDR3. CDR1 and CDR2 from the germline V gene are SGHTA and FQGNSA. The CDR3 here is CASSFGGTGFNEQFF. CDR3 in DNA: TGTGCCAGCAGCTTCGGCGGGACAGGGTTTAATGAGCAGTTCTTC.

The gene calls are TRBV4-3 and TRBJ1-1; TRBD1 aligns across 7 bases. The CDR3 has 14 amino acids. V gave up 3 bases and J gave up 10 bases; unmatched junction bases: 11. CDR1 is LGHNA and CDR2 is YSLEER in the germline V gene. The CDR3 DNA reads as TGCGCCAGCAGCCAGTCGACAGGGAGGCTTATAGCTTTCTTT. Translating gives CASSQSTGRLIAFF.

The chain uses TRBV7-8 and TRBJ1-1; 8 bases line up with TRBD1. Germline V gene lookup returns CDR1 SGHVS and CDR2 FQNEAQ. Germline trimming cut 5 bases from V and 0 bases from J; bases unmatched to any gene: 11. The CDR3 consists of 17 residues. The CDR3 spells CASSLRTGLNLNTEAFF. CDR3 in DNA: TGTGCCAGCAGCCTACGGACAGGGCTAAATCTGAACACTGAAGCTTTCTTT.

The CDR3 bases are TGTGCCAGCAGTTACGGGACTAGCGGGTTAAATGAGCAGTTCTTC. It specifies CASSYGTSGLNEQFF. The genes are TRBV7-3 and TRBJ2-1; 12 nucleotides align to TRBD2. This CDR3 comprises 15 residues. With 6 bases clipped from V and 7 bases from J, the junction kept 7 bases outside the gene matches. Germline loops: CDR1 SGHTA, CDR2 FQGTGA. Full variable domain (outside the CDR3, taken from reference TRBV7-3 and TRBJ2-1): GAGVSQTPSNKVTEKGKYVELRCDPISGHTALYWYRQSLGQGPEFLIYFQGTGAADDSGLPNDRFFAVRPEGSVSTLKIQRTERGDSAVYLCASSYGTSGLNEQFFGPGTRLTVL.

This clone was picked up a small number of times. The V call is TRBV7-9, the J call TRBJ1-1, with D unclear. The CDR3 length is 13 residues. Germline values: CDR1 SEHNR, CDR2 FQNEAQ (reference sequence). Trimming cost V 3 bases and J 0 bases, with 5 bases left between them. As DNA, the CDR3 is TGTGCCAGCAGCTTTACATTGAACACTGAAGCTTTCTTT. This gives the protein CASSFTLNTEAFF.

The chain recombines TRBV28 with TRBJ1-1; D is unclear. The CDR3 consists of 11 residues. Germline CDR1 MDHEN, CDR2 SYDVKM. The V end lost 8 bases, the J end lost 0 bases, and 4 bases lay between the germline ends. CDR3 nucleotide sequence: TGTGCCAGCCGTATGAACACTGAAGCTTTCTTT. Protein sequence: CASRMNTEAFF.

This clone occurred once. The gene calls are TRBV9 and TRBJ2-7; a weak D match, TRBD1 (6 bases). Looked up from germline, CDR1 is SGDLS and CDR2 is YYNGEE. The CDR3 covers 15 residues. Trimming took 0 bases from V and 0 from J, leaving 10 bases between them. CDR3 nucleotide sequence: TGTGCCAGCAGCGTAGCGGACAGTGTCTCCTACGAGCAGTACTTC. This sequence encodes CASSVADSVSYEQYF.

The chain has TRBV6-6 and TRBJ2-7; 9 nucleotides align to TRBD2. The CDR3 sequence is 15 residues long. The trim removed 7 bases at V and 7 bases at J, leaving 14 bases unmatched. Germline V gene lookup returns CDR1 MNHNY and CDR2 SVGAGI (reference sequence). CDR3 nucleotide sequence: TGTGCCAGCACACGTAGCGGGGGCCGATTGCGGGAGCAGTACTTC. Amino acids: CASTRSGGRLREQYF.

This rearrangement joins TRBV5-1 to TRBJ2-7; D gene ambiguous. V shed 6 bases and J shed 3 bases, with 19 bases lying between them. This CDR3 is 15 amino acids long. From germline, CDR1 is SGHRS and CDR2 YFSETQ. The CDR3 bases are TGCGCCAGCAAAGAAAACGGAGACTTTGTCTACGAGCAGTACTTC. Translating gives CASKENGDFVYEQYF.